This TCR beta chain comes out of a study of regulatory T cells in long-lasting Graves disease. Study details: Patients with new Graves' disease had used antithyroid drugs below 3 months.

Time point denoted: newly diagnosed GD, antithyroid drugs for less than 3 months. Isolated PBMC RNA provided the starting material for the TCR library. In this sample, this clonotype turned up many times. TCR beta libraries were built with iRepertoire HTBI primers and Arm-PCR of CDR3 regions. TCRdb ran MiXCR on the multiplex PCR reads and lists one entry per CDR3 protein. The sample records about 470,000 distinct CDR3 sequences, 15% to 20% being singletons. Germline values: CDR1 SGDLS, CDR2 YYNGEE. There are 14 residues in the CDR3. Trimming shortened V by 3 bases and J by 0 bases, and 7 bases separated the two germline ends. A further study also used this sample, focusing on T cells in Graves' hyperthyroidism and ophthalmopathy. That report adds: Blood also showed most of the thyroid clonotypes that were expanded above 0.001.

The clonotype originates from a middle-aged man with Graves disease. The sample was peripheral blood mononuclear cells (PBMCs), taken at new diagnosis, from a patient treated with antithyroid drugs. The chain carries TRBV9 and TRBJ2-1; perhaps D is TRBD1 or TRBD2 (5 bases each). CDR3 amino acids: CASSGGPSYNEQFF. The DNA of the CDR3 is TGTGCCAGCAGCGGGGGACCCTCCTACAATGAGCAGTTCTTC.